The TCR beta chain described here comes from a study of shared clonotypes between healthy human individuals. Study observations and caveats: Relative to clonotypes present in all four donors, those not shared had lower generation probabilities.

The CDR3 consists of 13 residues. Trimming removed 8 bases from V and 1 base from J; junction bases left unmatched: 0. Germline loops: CDR1 MDHEN, CDR2 SYDVKM. TCRdb keeps only in-frame clones here, not all; method: immunoSEQ multiplex PCR. The sample shows 2,100,000 or so clones, approximately 95% of them seen only once. This clone was observed a single time. Antigen specificity is unknown. The rearrangement joins TRBV28 to TRBJ2-1; 9 bases line up with TRBD1. The sample was naive CD4+ T cells sorted from blood. The subset here: CD45RA+ positively selected. The sequence was collected from a man between 18 and 35 years old in good health. Here the CDR3 DNA reads TGTGCCAGCGGGACAGGGTCCTACAATGAGCAGTTCTTC. As protein: CASGTGSYNEQFF.